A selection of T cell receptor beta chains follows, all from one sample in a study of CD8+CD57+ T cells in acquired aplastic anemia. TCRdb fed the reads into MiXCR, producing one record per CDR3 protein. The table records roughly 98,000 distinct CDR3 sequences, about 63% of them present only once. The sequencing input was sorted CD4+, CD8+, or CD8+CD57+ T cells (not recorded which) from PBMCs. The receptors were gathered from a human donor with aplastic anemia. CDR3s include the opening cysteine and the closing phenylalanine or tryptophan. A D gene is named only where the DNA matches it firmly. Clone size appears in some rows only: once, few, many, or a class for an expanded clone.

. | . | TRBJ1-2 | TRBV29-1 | CSVRGEDYGYTF | TGCAGCGTCCGGGGTGAGGACTATGGCTACACCTTC
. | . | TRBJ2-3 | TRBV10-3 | CATRGSSTDTQYF | TGTGCCACCAGGGGCAGTAGCACAGATACGCAGTATTTT
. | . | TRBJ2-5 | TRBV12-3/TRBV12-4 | CASSFSGCQETQYF | TGTGCCAGCAGTTTTTCGGGATGCCAAGAGACCCAGTACTTC
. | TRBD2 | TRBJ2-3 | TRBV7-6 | CASSLEAGDADTQYF | TGTGCCAGCAGCTTAGAAGCGGGAGATGCAGATACGCAGTATTTT
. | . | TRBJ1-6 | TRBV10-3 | CASSPAGRGGSPLHF | TGTGCCAGCAGCCCAGCGGGAAGAGGGGGTTCACCCCTCCACTTT
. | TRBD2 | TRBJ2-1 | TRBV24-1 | CATSDPSGGHNEQFF | TGTGCCACCAGTGATCCCAGCGGGGGGCACAATGAGCAGTTCTTC
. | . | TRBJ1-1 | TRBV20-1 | CSALRGNTEAFF | TGCAGTGCGCTTCGGGGGAACACTGAAGCTTTCTTT
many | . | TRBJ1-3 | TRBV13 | CASSSGTYSGNTIYF | TGTGCCAGCAGCTCCGGGACCTACTCTGGAAACACCATATATTTT
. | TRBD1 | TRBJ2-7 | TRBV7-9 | CASSKWDRPEQYF | TGTGCCAGCAGCAAATGGGACAGACCCGAGCAGTACTTC
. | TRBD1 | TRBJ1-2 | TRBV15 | CATSRDGRGDGYTF | TGTGCCACCAGCAGAGATGGCAGGGGGGATGGCTACACCTTC
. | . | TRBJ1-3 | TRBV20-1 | CSARAGVTGNTIYF | TGCAGTGCTAGGGCAGGGGTAACTGGAAACACCATATATTTT
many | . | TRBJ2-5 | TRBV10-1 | CASSEGSGQNEETQYF | TGCGCCAGCAGTGAAGGTTCCGGGCAGAACGAAGAGACCCAGTACTTC
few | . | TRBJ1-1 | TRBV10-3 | CAISGSENTEAFF | TGTGCCATCAGTGGATCGGAGAACACTGAAGCTTTCTTT
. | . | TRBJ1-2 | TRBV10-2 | CASSGVVNYGYTF | TGCGCCAGCAGTGGAGTGGTAAACTATGGCTACACCTTC
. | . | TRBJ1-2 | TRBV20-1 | CHAGGVNSGYTF | TGCCACGCCGGGGGAGTTAACAGCGGCTACACCTTC
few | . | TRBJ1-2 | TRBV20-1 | CSARNIYGYTF | TGCAGTGCTAGAAACATCTATGGCTACACCTTC
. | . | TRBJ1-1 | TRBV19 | CAAKTSYLEAFF | TGTGCCGCCAAGACGTCCTACCTTGAAGCTTTCTTT
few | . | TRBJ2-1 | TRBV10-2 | CASRVSDSSYNEQFF | TGCGCCAGCAGAGTTAGCGATAGCTCCTACAATGAGCAGTTCTTC
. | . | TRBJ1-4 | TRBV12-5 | CASGLVLAGVEKLFF | TGTGCTAGTGGTTTGGTACTGGCAGGGGTTGAAAAACTGTTTTTT
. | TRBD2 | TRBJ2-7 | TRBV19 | CVRRGLASYEQYF | TGTGTCAGGAGGGGACTAGCGTCCTACGAGCAGTACTTC
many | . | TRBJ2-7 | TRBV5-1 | CASSLRGTYEQYF | TGCGCCAGCAGCTTGAGGGGGACCTACGAGCAGTACTTC
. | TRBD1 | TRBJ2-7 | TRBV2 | CASAFEIQGSYEQYF | TGTGCCAGCGCCTTCGAAATACAGGGGTCCTACGAGCAGTACTTC
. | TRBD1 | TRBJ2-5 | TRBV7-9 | CASSLGDRGLGETQYF | TGTGCCAGCAGCTTAGGGGACAGGGGGCTAGGAGAGACCCAGTACTTC
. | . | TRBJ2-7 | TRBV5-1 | CASSEPELTYEQYF | TGCGCCAGCAGCGAGCCAGAACTCACCTACGAGCAGTACTTC
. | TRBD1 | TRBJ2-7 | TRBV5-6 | CASSRGQAYYEQYF | TGTGCCAGCAGCCGGGGACAGGCCTACTACGAGCAGTACTTC
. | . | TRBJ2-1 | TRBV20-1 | CSALEYSEQFF | TGCAGTGCCCTCGAGTACTCTGAGCAGTTCTTC
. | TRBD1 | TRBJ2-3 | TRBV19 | CASSIVTGTDTQYF | TGTGCCAGTAGTATCGTGACAGGGACAGATACGCAGTATTTT
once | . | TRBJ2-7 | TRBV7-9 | CASSPRVRDERYF | TGTGCCAGCAGCCCCAGGGTAAGGGACGAGCGGTACTTC
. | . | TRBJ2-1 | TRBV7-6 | CASSLKSTPSYNEQFF | TGTGCCAGCAGCTTGAAATCCACCCCCTCCTACAATGAGCAGTTCTTC
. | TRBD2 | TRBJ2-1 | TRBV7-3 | CASSLIIQLIGGGAYEQFF | TGTGCCAGCAGCTTAATAATCCAACTGATCGGCGGGGGGGCCTATGAGCAGTTCTTC
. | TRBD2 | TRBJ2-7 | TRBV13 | CASSLGAGGGFGDEQYF | TGTGCCAGCAGCTTAGGAGCGGGAGGGGGATTTGGGGACGAGCAGTACTTC
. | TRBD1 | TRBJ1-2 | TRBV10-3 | CAIPAQGSYGYAF | TGTGCCATCCCAGCACAGGGGAGCTATGGCTACGCCTTC
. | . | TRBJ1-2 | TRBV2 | CASSAARGAVGYTF | TGTGCCAGCAGTGCGGCAAGGGGCGCGGTAGGCTACACCTTC
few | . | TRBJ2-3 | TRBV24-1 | CATSDAKSTDTQYF | TGTGCCACCAGTGATGCCAAGAGCACAGATACGCAGTATTTT
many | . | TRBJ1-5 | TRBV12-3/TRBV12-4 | CASSFRQIDHSNQPQHF | TGTGCCAGCAGTTTTCGACAGATTGATCATAGCAATCAGCCCCAGCATTTT
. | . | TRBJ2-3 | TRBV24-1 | CATSDLQGGTDTQYF | TGTGCCACCAGTGATTTACAGGGAGGGACAGATACGCAGTATTTT
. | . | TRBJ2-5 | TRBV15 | CATSRAGDGEETQYF | TGTGCCACCAGCAGAGCAGGGGATGGGGAAGAGACCCAGTACTTC
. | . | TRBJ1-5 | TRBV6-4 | CASSAYPSGKHSNQPQHF | TGTGCCAGCAGTGCCTACCCTTCGGGGAAACATAGCAATCAGCCCCAGCATTTT
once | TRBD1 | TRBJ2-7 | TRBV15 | CATSWRSTGAEQYF | TGTGCCACCAGCTGGCGATCGACAGGGGCGGAGCAGTACTTC
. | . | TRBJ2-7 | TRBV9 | CASSVEKGGSYERHF | TGTGCCAGCAGCGTAGAAAAGGGGGGCTCCTACGAGCGGCACTTC
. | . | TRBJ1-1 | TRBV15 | CATSAGSAGNTEAFF | TGTGCCACCAGCGCGGGATCGGCGGGGAACACTGAAGCTTTCTTT
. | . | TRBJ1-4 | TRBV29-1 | CSVGEGAAEKLFF | TGCAGCGTGGGGGAAGGGGCTGCTGAAAAACTGTTTTTT
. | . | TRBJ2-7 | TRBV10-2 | CASSDEGNPYEQYF | TGCGCCAGCAGCGATGAAGGGAATCCTTACGAGCAGTACTTC
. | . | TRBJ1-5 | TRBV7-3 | CASSPKSDQPQHF | TGTGCCAGCAGCCCCAAAAGTGATCAGCCCCAGCATTTT